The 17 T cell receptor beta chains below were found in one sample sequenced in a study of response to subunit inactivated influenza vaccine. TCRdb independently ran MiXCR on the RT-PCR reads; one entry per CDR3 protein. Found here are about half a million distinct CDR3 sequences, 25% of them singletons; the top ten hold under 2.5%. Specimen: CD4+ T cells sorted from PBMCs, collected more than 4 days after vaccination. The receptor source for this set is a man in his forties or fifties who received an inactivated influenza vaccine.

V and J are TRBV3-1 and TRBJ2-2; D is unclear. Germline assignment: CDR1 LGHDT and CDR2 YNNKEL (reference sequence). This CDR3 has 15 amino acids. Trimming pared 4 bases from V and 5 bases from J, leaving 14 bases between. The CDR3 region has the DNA TGTGCCAGCAGCCCAATTAGGATGCAAACCGGGGAGCTGTTTTTT. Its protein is CASSPIRMQTGELFF.

The CDR3, as DNA: TGCGCCAGCAGCTTGGCGGGACAGGGGTTACCAACTAATGAAAAACTGTTTTTT. Its translation: CASSLAGQGLPTNEKLFF. The V and J genes are TRBV5-1 and TRBJ1-4; the match to TRBD1 covers 10 bases. Trimming removed 0 bases from V and 0 bases from J; junction bases left unmatched: 5. The CDR3 extends over 18 amino acids. Germline CDR1 is SGHRS and CDR2 is YFSETQ.

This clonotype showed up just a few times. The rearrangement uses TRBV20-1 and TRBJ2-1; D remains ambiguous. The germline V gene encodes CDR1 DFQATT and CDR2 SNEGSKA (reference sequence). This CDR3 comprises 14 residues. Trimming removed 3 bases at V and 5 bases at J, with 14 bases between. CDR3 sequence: CSASGLLKNNEQFF. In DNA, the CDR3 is TGCAGTGCTAGCGGCCTCCTGAAGAACAATGAGCAGTTCTTC.

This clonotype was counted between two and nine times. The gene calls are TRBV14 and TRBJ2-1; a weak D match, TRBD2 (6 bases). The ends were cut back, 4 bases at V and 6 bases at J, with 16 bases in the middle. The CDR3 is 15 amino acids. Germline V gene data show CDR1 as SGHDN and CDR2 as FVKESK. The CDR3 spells CASSLTRFALNEQFF. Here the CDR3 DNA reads TGTGCCAGCAGCCTGACTAGATTTGCTCTCAATGAGCAGTTCTTC.

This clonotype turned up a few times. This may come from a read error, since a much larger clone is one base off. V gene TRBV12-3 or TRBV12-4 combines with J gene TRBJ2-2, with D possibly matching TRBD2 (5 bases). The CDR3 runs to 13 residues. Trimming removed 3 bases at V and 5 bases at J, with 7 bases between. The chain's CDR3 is CASSFEGTGELFF. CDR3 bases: TGTGCCAGCAGTTTTGAGGGAACCGGGGAGCTGTTTTTT.

This CDR3 is CASSQESGRFYEQYF. DNA for the CDR3: TGCGCCAGCAGCCAAGAAAGCGGGAGATTCTACGAGCAGTACTTC. The chain joins TRBV4-1 to TRBJ2-7; TRBD2 agrees at 8 bases. CDR1 and CDR2 (germline): MGHRA, YSYEKL. The trim removed 0 bases at V and 3 bases at J, leaving 4 bases unmatched. This CDR3 region has 15 residues.

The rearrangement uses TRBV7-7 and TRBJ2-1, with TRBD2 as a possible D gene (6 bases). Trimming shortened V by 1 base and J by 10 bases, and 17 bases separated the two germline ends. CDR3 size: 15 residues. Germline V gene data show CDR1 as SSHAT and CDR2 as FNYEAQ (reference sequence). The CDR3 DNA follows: TGTGCCAGCAGCTTAGGACTAACGGGAGTTGACGAGCAGTTCTTC. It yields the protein CASSLGLTGVDEQFF.

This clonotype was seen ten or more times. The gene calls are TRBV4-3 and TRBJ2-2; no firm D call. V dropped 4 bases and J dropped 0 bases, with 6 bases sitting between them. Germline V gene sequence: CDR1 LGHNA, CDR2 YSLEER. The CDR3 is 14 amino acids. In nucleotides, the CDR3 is TGCGCCAGCAGCCCAGGCCCGAACACCGGGGAGCTGTTTTTT. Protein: CASSPGPNTGELFF.

In DNA, the CDR3 is TGCAGTGCTAGAGACGCCGGGACTAGCGGGATGTCTGGCGAGCAGTACTTC. Residues: CSARDAGTSGMSGEQYF. This chain uses TRBV20-1 with TRBJ2-7; TRBD2 aligns across 13 bases. This CDR3 comprises 17 residues. The V gene end was trimmed by 0 bases and the J gene end by 6 bases; junction bases not matched to a gene: 11. Germline lookup yields CDR1 DFQATT and CDR2 SNEGSKA (reference sequence).

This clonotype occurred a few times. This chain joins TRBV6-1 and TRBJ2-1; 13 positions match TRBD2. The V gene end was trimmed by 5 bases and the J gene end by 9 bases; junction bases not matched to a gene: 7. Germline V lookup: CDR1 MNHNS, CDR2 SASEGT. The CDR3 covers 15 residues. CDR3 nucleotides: TGTGCCAGCAGTAAAGGACTAGCGGGAGTTAGTGAGCAGTTCTTC. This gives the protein CASSKGLAGVSEQFF.

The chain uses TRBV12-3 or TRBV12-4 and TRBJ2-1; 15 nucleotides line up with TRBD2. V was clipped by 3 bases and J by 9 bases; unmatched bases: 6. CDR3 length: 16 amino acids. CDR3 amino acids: CASSFRTSGGAAEQFF. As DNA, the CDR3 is TGTGCCAGCAGTTTTCGGACTAGCGGGGGGGCCGCTGAGCAGTTCTTC.

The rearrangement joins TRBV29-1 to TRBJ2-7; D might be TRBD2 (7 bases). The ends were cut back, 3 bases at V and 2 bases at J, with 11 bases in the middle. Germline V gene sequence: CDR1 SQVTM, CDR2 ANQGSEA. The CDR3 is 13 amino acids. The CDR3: CSVEGGRPYEQYF. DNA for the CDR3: TGCAGCGTTGAGGGGGGGCGCCCCTACGAGCAGTACTTC.

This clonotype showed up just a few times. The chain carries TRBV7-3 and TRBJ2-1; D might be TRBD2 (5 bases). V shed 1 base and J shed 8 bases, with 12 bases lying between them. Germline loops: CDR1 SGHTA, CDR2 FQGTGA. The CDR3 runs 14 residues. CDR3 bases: TGTGCCAGCAGCTTAAGTTGGCTAGCCGATGAGCAGTTCTTC. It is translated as CASSLSWLADEQFF.

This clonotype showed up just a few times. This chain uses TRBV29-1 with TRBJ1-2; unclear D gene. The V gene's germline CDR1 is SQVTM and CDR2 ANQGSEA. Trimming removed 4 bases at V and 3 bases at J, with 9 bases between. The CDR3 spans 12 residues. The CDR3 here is CSVARRDYGYTF. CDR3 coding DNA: TGCAGCGTTGCCCGCCGGGACTATGGCTACACCTTC.

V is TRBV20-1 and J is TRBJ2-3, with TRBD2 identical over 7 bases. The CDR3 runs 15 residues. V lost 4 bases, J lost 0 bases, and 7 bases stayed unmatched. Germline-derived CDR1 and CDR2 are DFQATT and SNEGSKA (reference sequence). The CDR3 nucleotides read TGCAGTGCTATAGTGACTAGCAGTAGCACAGATACGCAGTATTTT. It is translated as CSAIVTSSSTDTQYF.

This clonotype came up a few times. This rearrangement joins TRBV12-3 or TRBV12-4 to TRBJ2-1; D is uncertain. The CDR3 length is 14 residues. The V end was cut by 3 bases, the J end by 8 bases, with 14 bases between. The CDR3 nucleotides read TGTGCCAGCAGTTTGGGGTTACCCAACGATGAGCAGTTCTTC. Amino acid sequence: CASSLGLPNDEQFF.

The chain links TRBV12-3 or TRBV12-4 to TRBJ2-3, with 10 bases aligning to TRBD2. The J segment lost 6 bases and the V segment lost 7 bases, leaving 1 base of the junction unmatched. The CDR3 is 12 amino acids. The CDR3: CASKRGGDTQYF. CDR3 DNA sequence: TGTGCCAGCAAGCGGGGGGGCGATACGCAGTATTTT.